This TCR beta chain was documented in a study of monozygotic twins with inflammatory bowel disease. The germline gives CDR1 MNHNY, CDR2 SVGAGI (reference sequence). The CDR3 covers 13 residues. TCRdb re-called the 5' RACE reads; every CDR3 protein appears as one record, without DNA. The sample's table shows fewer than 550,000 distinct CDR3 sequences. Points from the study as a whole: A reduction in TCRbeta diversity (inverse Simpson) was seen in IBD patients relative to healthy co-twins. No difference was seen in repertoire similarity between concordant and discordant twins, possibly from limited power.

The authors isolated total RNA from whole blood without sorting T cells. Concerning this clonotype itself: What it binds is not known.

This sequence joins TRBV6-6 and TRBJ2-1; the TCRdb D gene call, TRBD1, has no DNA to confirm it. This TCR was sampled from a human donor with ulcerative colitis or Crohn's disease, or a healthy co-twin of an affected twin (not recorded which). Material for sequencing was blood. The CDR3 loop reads CASRQVSYNEQFF.